Below are 30 T cell receptor beta chains sequenced from a single sample in a study of T-cell reconstitution after alpha-beta-depleted transplantation in children. Preparation of the TCRbeta library used unique molecular identifiers. MiXCR, run by TCRdb on the PCR reads, gives a single entry per CDR3 protein. The repertoire holds more than 15,000 distinct CDR3 sequences, with approximately 13% as singletons. Specimen: PBMCs, mostly from graft donor cells, collected 180 days after TCRalphabeta/CD19-depleted stem cell transplant. The receptor set was obtained from a boy under two years old who had a stem cell transplant for Wiskott-Aldrich syndrome, so the T cells may come from the graft donor.

At least ten counts were recorded for this clonotype. This rearrangement joins TRBV19 to TRBJ1-2; no firm D call. This CDR3 is built from 15 residues. V lost 0 bases and J 1 base, leaving 9 bases between the germline ends. Germline CDR1 and CDR2: LNHDA and SQIVND (reference sequence). The CDR3 DNA reads as TGTGCCAGTAGTATAGACAACGAGGGTAACTATGGCTACACCTTC. Translation gives CASSIDNEGNYGYTF.

This clonotype was found many times. This chain uses TRBV7-9 with TRBJ2-6; 9 bases fit TRBD1. V was clipped by 0 bases and J by 4 bases; unmatched bases: 4. Germline loops: CDR1 SEHNR, CDR2 FQNEAQ (reference sequence). This CDR3 contains 17 residues. The CDR3 protein is CASSLALQGAGANVLTF. As DNA, the CDR3 is TGTGCCAGCAGCTTAGCCTTACAGGGGGCAGGGGCCAACGTCCTGACTTTC.

As for this clonotype: Its ends do not fully match the called genes, so a read error is possible. The chain uses TRBV20-1 and TRBJ2-5, with D perhaps being TRBD1 or TRBD2 (6 bases each). Germline-derived CDR1 and CDR2 are DFQATT and SNEGSKA (reference sequence). The CDR3 length is 12 residues. The CDR3 DNA reads TGTTCGAGGGGGGAGGCGCGAGAGACCCAGTACTTC. Its protein product is CSRGEARETQYF.

This clonotype has only a few counts. The chain employs TRBV5-1 and TRBJ2-7; 7 bases agree with TRBD2. V shed 2 bases and J 1 base; nucleotides not matched to a gene: 3. Germline CDR1 and CDR2: SGHRS and YFSETQ. There are 14 residues in the CDR3. The DNA for the CDR3 is TGCGCCAGCAGCTTAGCGGGACGGTCCTACGAGCAGTACTTC. Its translation: CASSLAGRSYEQYF.

The sample holds many counts of this clonotype. V usage is TRBV7-6 and J usage is TRBJ1-4; tentatively, D is TRBD1 (6 bases). The CDR3 sequence is 16 residues long. V was pared by 3 bases and J by 5 bases, with 16 bases between. Germline CDR1 is SGHVS and CDR2 is FNYEAQ. The CDR3 DNA reads as TGTGCCAGCAGCTTGTACCTAGACAGGAGGAATGAAAAACTGTTTTTT. Amino acids: CASSLYLDRRNEKLFF. Full variable domain (rest looked up from reference TRBV7-6 and TRBJ1-4): GAGVSQSPRYKVTKRGQDVALRCDPISGHVSLYWYRQALGQGPEFLTYFNYEAQQDKSGLPNDRFSAERPEGSISTLTIQRTEQRDSAMYRCASSLYLDRRNEKLFFGSGTQLSVL.

This clonotype was detected ten times or more. The chain combines TRBV2 with TRBJ1-1; TRBD1 aligns across 9 bases. Germline CDR1 and CDR2: SNHLY and FYNNEI. This CDR3 region has 14 residues. The V and J ends lost 6 bases and 4 bases, in that order; junction bases with no gene match: 6. In nucleotides, the CDR3 is TGTGCCAGCAGCCAACAGGGGGCCGGCACTGAAGCTTTCTTT. Its translation is CASSQQGAGTEAFF.

This clonotype was counted between two and nine times. V and J are TRBV11-2 and TRBJ2-7; unclear D gene. CDR3 size: 15 residues. CDR1 and CDR2 from the germline V gene are SGHAT and FQNNGV. V gave up 5 bases and J gave up 3 bases, with 17 bases separating them. CDR3 sequence (DNA): TGTGCCAGCAGCCCTAGTGGTGGTAGCCACTACGAGCAGTACTTC. As protein: CASSPSGGSHYEQYF.

This clonotype was found a few times. The rearrangement uses TRBV30 and TRBJ2-3; D is perhaps TRBD1 or TRBD2 (5 bases each). The CDR3 contains 16 residues. Germline V gives CDR1 GTSNPN, CDR2 SVGIG (reference sequence). Trimming shortened V by 0 bases and J by 2 bases, and 15 bases separated the two germline ends. In DNA form, the CDR3 reads TGTGCCTGGAGTGTAGGGGAGCCGTGGAACACAGATACGCAGTATTTT. This gives the protein CAWSVGEPWNTDTQYF. Supplemented by reference TRBV30 and TRBJ2-3, the full variable domain reads SQTIHQWPATLVQPVGSPLSLECTVEGTSNPNLYWYRQAAGRGLQLLFYSVGIGQISSEVPQNLSASRPQDRQFILSSKKLLLSDSGFYLCAWSVGEPWNTDTQYFGPGTRLTVL.

The V gene is TRBV5-1, the J gene TRBJ2-2, with a possible D match to TRBD1 (6 bases). The CDR3 loop spans 18 amino acids. Germline CDR1 is SGHRS and CDR2 is YFSETQ. V was shortened by 0 bases and J by 3 bases, with 18 bases between the two germline ends. CDR3 region: CASSLAAQGFVDTGELFF. In DNA, the CDR3 is TGCGCCAGCAGCTTGGCCGCCCAGGGGTTTGTGGACACCGGGGAGCTGTTTTTT.

This clonotype was seen ten or more times. The junction and the germline gene differ at one end; a read error may be behind it. The chain joins TRBV11-2 to TRBJ1-4; TRBD1 matches 8 bases. The CDR3 extends over 16 amino acids. In germline, CDR1 is SGHAT, CDR2 FQNNGV. The CDR3 region has the DNA TGTGCCAGCAGCCTAGAGGTGGCAGGGGGCAGTGAAAAACTGTTTTTT. Protein product: CASSLEVAGGSEKLFF.

This clonotype was observed many times. V gene TRBV7-9 combines with J gene TRBJ1-6; no reliable D call. Germline-derived CDR1 and CDR2 are SEHNR and FQNEAQ (reference sequence). The CDR3 loop spans 14 amino acids. Deletions cut 1 base from V and 7 bases from J, with 8 bases between. The CDR3 sequence is CASSLDSQNSPLHF. The CDR3 nucleotides read TGTGCCAGCAGCTTAGACAGTCAGAATTCACCCCTCCACTTT.

At least ten counts were recorded for this clonotype. This chain joins TRBV7-9 and TRBJ1-2; D is ambiguous. V was shortened by 5 bases and J by 5 bases, with 9 bases between the two germline ends. The CDR3 is 12 amino acids. The germline CDR1 and CDR2 sequences are SEHNR and FQNEAQ (reference sequence). This chain's CDR3 is CASSAESYGYTF. In DNA form, the CDR3 reads TGTGCCAGCAGCGCCGAAAGTTATGGCTACACCTTC. Full variable domain (missing parts from reference TRBV7-9 and TRBJ1-2): DTGVSQNPRHKITKRGQNVTFRCDPISEHNRLYWYRQTLGQGPEFLTYFQNEAQLEKSRLLSDRFSAERPKGSFSTLEIQRTEQGDSAMYLCASSAESYGYTFGSGTRLTVV.

The V gene is TRBV10-3, the J gene TRBJ1-5; the D is unclear. The CDR3 spans 13 residues. The V end lost 6 bases, the J end lost 3 bases, and 9 bases lay between the germline ends. Germline CDR1 reads ENHRY; CDR2 reads SYGVKD. The CDR3 sequence: CAIRDGTNQPQHF. In DNA, the CDR3 is TGTGCCATCAGGGACGGAACCAATCAGCCCCAGCATTTT.

The V and J genes are TRBV15 and TRBJ2-2; 9 bases map to TRBD1. Germline CDR1 is LNHNV and CDR2 is YYDKDF (reference sequence). The V and J ends lost 2 bases and 1 base, in that order; junction bases with no gene match: 2. The CDR3 runs 16 residues. The CDR3 is CATSRPGQGNTGELFF. The CDR3 DNA reads TGTGCCACCAGCAGACCGGGACAGGGGAACACCGGGGAGCTGTTTTTT. The whole variable domain, remainder taken from reference TRBV15 and TRBJ2-2, is DAMVIQNPRYQVTQFGKPVTLSCSQTLNHNVMYWYQQKSSQAPKLLFHYYDKDFNNEADTPDNFQSRRPNTSFCFLDIRSPGLGDTAMYLCATSRPGQGNTGELFFGEGSRLTVL.

This clonotype has only a few counts. The rearrangement uses TRBV7-2 and TRBJ2-7; 7 bases map to TRBD2. V dropped 1 base and J dropped 0; count of bases not matched to a gene: 3. The CDR3 loop spans 15 amino acids. CDR1 is SGHTA and CDR2 is FQGNSA in the germline V gene. The CDR3 region is CASSLGLASSYEQYF. The CDR3 nucleotides are TGTGCCAGCAGCTTAGGACTAGCCAGCTCCTACGAGCAGTACTTC.

V and J are TRBV24-1 and TRBJ2-2; 8 nucleotides agree with TRBD1. Trimming took 2 bases from V and 4 from J; bases not matched to a gene: 5. Germline assignment: CDR1 KGHDR and CDR2 SFDVKD. This CDR3 comprises 16 residues. The CDR3 spells CATSDSDRASTGELFF. The CDR3 bases are TGTGCCACCAGTGATTCGGACAGGGCGAGCACCGGGGAGCTGTTTTTT.

This clonotype came up a few times. The chain carries TRBV27 and TRBJ1-2; D may be TRBD1 (6 bases). The CDR3 contains 15 residues. CDR1 is MNHEY, CDR2 SMNVEV, per germline (reference sequence). With 6 bases removed from V and 7 bases from J, the gap between germline ends came to 21 bases. CDR3 coding DNA: TGTGCCAGCAGCCTAGAACAGGGTTCGGTCTCTGGCTACACCTTC. This sequence encodes CASSLEQGSVSGYTF.

In its sample, this clonotype was seen many times. This rearrangement joins TRBV20-1 to TRBJ2-5, with TRBD1 identical over 8 bases. CDR3 length: 16 amino acids. The germline V gene has CDR1 DFQATT and CDR2 SNEGSKA (reference sequence). The trim removed 0 bases at V and 5 bases at J, leaving 11 bases unmatched. The CDR3 sequence is CSARDNGQGAGETQYF. In DNA form, the CDR3 reads TGCAGTGCTAGAGATAACGGGCAGGGGGCGGGTGAGACCCAGTACTTC.

This clonotype was picked up many times. This chain links TRBV6-5 with TRBJ2-1; 14 bases are a match to TRBD2. The CDR3 has 16 amino acids. V dropped 4 bases and J dropped 7; count of bases not matched to a gene: 6. In germline, CDR1 is MNHEY, CDR2 SVGAGI. The CDR3 DNA is TGTGCCAGCAGTTCTGGACTAGCGGGAGGAAAAAATGAGCAGTTCTTC. It yields the protein CASSSGLAGGKNEQFF.

Many counts were recorded for this clonotype. J is TRBJ2-1 and V is TRBV7-9; D possibly corresponds to TRBD1 (6 bases). The CDR3 contains 15 residues. Germline-derived CDR1 and CDR2 are SEHNR and FQNEAQ (reference sequence). Trimming took 0 bases from V and 6 from J, leaving 12 bases between them. For the CDR3, the DNA is TGTGCCAGCAGCTTAGCAGAGGGGGTTTTCAATGAGCAGTTCTTC. The encoded protein is CASSLAEGVFNEQFF.

Only a few counts were recorded for this clonotype. The V gene is TRBV4-1, the J gene TRBJ1-2; D remains unclear. The V end was cut by 1 base, the J end by 8 bases, with 8 bases between. The germline gives CDR1 MGHRA, CDR2 YSYEKL. CDR3 size: 12 residues. The CDR3 sequence: CASSQVGDGYTF. For the CDR3, the DNA is TGCGCCAGCAGCCAAGTAGGAGACGGCTACACCTTC.

This clonotype has just a few counts. The chain couples TRBV6-5 to TRBJ1-5; no clear D gene. Deletions cut 4 bases from V and 9 bases from J, with 19 bases between. CDR1 MNHEY and CDR2 SVGAGI come from the germline V gene. This CDR3 is built from 15 residues. The CDR3 nucleotides read TGTGCCAGCAGTTTCATGGCCTCGCCTTTTTGGCCCCAGCATTTT. This sequence encodes CASSFMASPFWPQHF.

This clonotype was detected many times. V is TRBV24-1 and J is TRBJ2-3, with no clear D. In germline, CDR1 is KGHDR, CDR2 SFDVKD. The CDR3 loop spans 13 amino acids. V lost 1 base, J lost 4 bases, and 5 bases lay in between. The CDR3 loop is CATSDFFPDTQYF. CDR3 DNA sequence: TGTGCCACCAGTGATTTTTTTCCAGATACGCAGTATTTT.

About this clonotype: It may be a read error: a sequence one base away is much more abundant. The gene calls are TRBV7-9 and TRBJ1-2, with D unresolved. V lost 2 bases, J lost 8 bases, and 15 bases lay in between. Germline V CDR1 and CDR2: SEHNR, FQNEAQ (reference sequence). This CDR3 has 14 residues. The CDR3 protein is CASSLSGRVSGYTF. In nucleotides, the CDR3 is TGTGCCAGCAGCTTATCCGGGCGCGTAAGCGGCTACACCTTC.

This clonotype has at least ten counts. CDR3 nucleotide sequence: TGTGCCAGCAGCTTAAGCGTCCACGAGCAGTACTTC. Its translation: CASSLSVHEQYF. The V gene is TRBV7-9, the J gene TRBJ2-7; D call uncertain. The germline V gene has CDR1 SEHNR and CDR2 FQNEAQ (reference sequence). The germline V and J ends were trimmed by 2 bases and 5 bases, with 7 bases remaining between them. The CDR3 runs 12 residues.

This clonotype was recorded a few times. V gene TRBV6-5 combines with J gene TRBJ2-1, with 11 bases identical to TRBD2. J gave up 16 bases and V 4 bases, and 12 bases lay outside the gene matches. From germline, CDR1 is MNHEY and CDR2 SVGAGI. The CDR3 loop spans 14 amino acids. The chain's CDR3 is CASSLLAGGARYFF. The CDR3 coding sequence is TGTGCCAGCAGTTTGTTAGCGGGAGGGGCGAGATATTTCTTC.

There are many counts of this clonotype. The chain has TRBV9 and TRBJ2-7; D remains ambiguous. Germline-derived CDR1 and CDR2 are SGDLS and YYNGEE. The CDR3 runs 15 residues. Trimming stripped 0 bases from V and 3 bases from J, with 13 bases between. The CDR3 protein is CASSVVGFGYYEQYF. The DNA for the CDR3 is TGTGCCAGCAGCGTAGTAGGTTTTGGGTACTACGAGCAGTACTTC.

V gene TRBV20-1 combines with J gene TRBJ1-1, with 7 bases lining up with TRBD1. The CDR3 covers 13 residues. Germline CDR1 is DFQATT and CDR2 is SNEGSKA (reference sequence). The V gene end was trimmed by 6 bases and the J gene end by 1 base; junction bases not matched to a gene: 5. Written as DNA, the CDR3 is TGCAGTGCCGATCAGGGGGGGAACACTGAAGCTTTCTTT. Translated: CSADQGGNTEAFF.

This sequence joins TRBV11-2 and TRBJ1-4; TRBD1 might be the D (5 bases). From germline, CDR1 is SGHAT and CDR2 FQNNGV. The germline V and J ends were trimmed by 4 bases and 8 bases, with 17 bases remaining between them. The CDR3 extends over 15 amino acids. In nucleotides, the CDR3 is TGTGCCAGCAGCTCCCCGGGACTCCAAAACGAAAAACTGTTTTTT. Translation: CASSSPGLQNEKLFF.

This clonotype has more than one count but fewer than ten. The J gene is TRBJ2-7, the V gene TRBV7-2; 10 bases fit TRBD1. J lost 5 bases, V lost 6 bases, and 7 bases had no gene match. Germline V gene data show CDR1 as SGHTA and CDR2 as FQGNSA. The CDR3 sequence is 14 residues long. CDR3 sequence (DNA): TGTGCCAGCAGTAGCCGGGACAGGGGTGACGAGCAGTACTTC. Encoded protein: CASSSRDRGDEQYF.